The clone carrying this T cell receptor (beta chain) is medium-sized (0.01 to 0.1%) within its sample. Its antigen is undetermined. This specimen belongs to a study of T-cell memory formation after mild COVID-19. V lost 2 bases to trimming and J lost 3 bases, with 8 bases between them. This CDR3 comprises 14 residues. The germline V gene encodes CDR1 SGHVS and CDR2 FQNEAQ. Findings of the study overall: The finding that pre-infection memory included some responding clones suggested that cross-reactive memory joined. For contracting clones, CD4+ ones sat mainly in CM and EM, CD8+ in EMRA. Day 15 to 85 contracting clones showed balanced CD4/CD8; later expanders leaned CD4+.

5'RACE with constant-segment primers yielded barcoded, UMI-tagged TCR alpha and TCR beta cDNA libraries. TCRdb independently ran MiXCR on the 5' RACE reads; one entry per CDR3 protein. The sample consists of fewer than 4,500 distinct CDR3 sequences, approximately 15% of them appearing once. The chain has TRBV7-8 and TRBJ1-5; D is possibly TRBD1 (6 bases). The sequencing input was PBMCs or a T cell subset sorted from them (not recorded which). The sequence was obtained from an adult who had mild COVID-19 (a few samples of this study predate the infection). Cell type and time point are not known. CDR3 loop: CASSLQGTNQPQHF. CDR3 DNA: TGTGCCAGCAGCTTACAGGGGACCAATCAGCCCCAGCATTTT.